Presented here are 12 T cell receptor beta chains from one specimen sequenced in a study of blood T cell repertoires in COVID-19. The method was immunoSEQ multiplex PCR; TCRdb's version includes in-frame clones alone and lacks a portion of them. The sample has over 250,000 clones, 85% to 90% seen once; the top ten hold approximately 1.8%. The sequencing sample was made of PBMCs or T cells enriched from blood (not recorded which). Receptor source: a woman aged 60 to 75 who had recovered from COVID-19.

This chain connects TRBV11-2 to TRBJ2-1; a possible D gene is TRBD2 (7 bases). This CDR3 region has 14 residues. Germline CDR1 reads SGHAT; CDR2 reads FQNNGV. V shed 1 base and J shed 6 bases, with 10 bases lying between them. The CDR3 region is CASSLGGGGNEQFF. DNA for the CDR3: TGTGCCAGCAGCTTAGGAGGGGGGGGCAATGAGCAGTTCTTC.

Written as DNA, the CDR3 is TGTGCCACCAACCCCGCCCTGTGCGGTCGCGGGTTTAGTGGCTACACCTTC. As protein: CATNPALCGRGFSGYTF. The J gene is TRBJ1-2, the V gene TRBV6-4, with D unclear. The CDR3 loop spans 17 amino acids. V lost 10 bases, J lost 7 bases, and 31 bases lay in between. Germline V lookup: CDR1 MRHNA, CDR2 SNTAGT.

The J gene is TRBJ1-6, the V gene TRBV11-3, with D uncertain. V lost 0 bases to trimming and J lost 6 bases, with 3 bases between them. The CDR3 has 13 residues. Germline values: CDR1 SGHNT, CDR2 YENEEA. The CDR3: CASSLEANSPLHF. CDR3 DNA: TGTGCCAGCAGCTTAGAAGCTAATTCACCCCTCCACTTT.

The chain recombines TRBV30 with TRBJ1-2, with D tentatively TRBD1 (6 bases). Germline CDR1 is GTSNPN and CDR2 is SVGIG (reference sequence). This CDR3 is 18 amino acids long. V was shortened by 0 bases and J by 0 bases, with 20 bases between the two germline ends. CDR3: CAWSVSGGAWFANYGYTF. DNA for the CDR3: TGTGCCTGGAGTGTATCTGGGGGCGCATGGTTCGCTAACTATGGCTACACCTTC.

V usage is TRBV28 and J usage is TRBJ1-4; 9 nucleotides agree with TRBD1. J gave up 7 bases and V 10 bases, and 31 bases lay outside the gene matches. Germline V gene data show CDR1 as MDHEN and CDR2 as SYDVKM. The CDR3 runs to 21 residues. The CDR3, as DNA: TGTGCCACCCGCGGCACCAGCCAGGGGACAGGGACCCGATCGGGGGGTGAAAAACTGTTTTTT. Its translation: CATRGTSQGTGTRSGGEKLFF.

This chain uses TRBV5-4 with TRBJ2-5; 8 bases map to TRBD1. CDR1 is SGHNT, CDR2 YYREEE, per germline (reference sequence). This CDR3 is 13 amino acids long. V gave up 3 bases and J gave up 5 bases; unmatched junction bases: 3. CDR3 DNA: TGTGCCAGCAGCTCCGGACAGGGTGAGACCCAGTACTTC. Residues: CASSSGQGETQYF.

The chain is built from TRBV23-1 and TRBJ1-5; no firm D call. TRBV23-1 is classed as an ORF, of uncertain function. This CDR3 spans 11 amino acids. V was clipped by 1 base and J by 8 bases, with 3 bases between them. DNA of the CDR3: TGCGCCAGCAGTCAATTAGAGCCCCAGCATTTT. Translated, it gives CASSQLEPQHF.

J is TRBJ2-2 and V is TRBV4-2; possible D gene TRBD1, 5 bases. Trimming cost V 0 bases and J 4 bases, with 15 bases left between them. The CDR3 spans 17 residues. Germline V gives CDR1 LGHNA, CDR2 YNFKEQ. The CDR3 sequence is CASSQEVLRTITGELFF. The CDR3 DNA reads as TGTGCCAGCAGCCAAGAAGTTCTCAGGACAATCACCGGGGAGCTGTTTTTT.

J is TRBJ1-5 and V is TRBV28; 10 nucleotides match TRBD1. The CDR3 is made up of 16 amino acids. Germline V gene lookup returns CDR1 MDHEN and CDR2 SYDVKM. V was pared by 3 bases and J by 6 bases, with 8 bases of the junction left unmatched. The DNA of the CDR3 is TGTGCCAGCAGTTTTTTGGGACAGGGGAAGGGTCAGCCCCAGCATTTT. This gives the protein CASSFLGQGKGQPQHF.

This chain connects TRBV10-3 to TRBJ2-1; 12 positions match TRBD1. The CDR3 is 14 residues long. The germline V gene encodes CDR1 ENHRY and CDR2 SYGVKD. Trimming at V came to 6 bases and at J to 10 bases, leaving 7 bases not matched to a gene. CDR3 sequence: CAISPGQGAKEQFF. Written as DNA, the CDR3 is TGTGCCATCAGCCCGGGACAGGGGGCAAAGGAGCAGTTCTTC.

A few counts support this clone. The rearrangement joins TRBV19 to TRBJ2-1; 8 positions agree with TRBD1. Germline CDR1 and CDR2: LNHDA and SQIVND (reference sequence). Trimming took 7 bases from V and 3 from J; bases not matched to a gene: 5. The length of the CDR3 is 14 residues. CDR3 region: CASIRTGRYNEQFF. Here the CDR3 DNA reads TGTGCCAGTATCCGGACAGGGCGCTACAATGAGCAGTTCTTC.

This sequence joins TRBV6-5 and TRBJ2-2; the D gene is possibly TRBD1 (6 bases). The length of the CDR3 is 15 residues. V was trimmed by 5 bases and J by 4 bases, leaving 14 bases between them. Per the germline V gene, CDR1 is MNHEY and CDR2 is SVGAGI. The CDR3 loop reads CASSPEGVSTGELFF. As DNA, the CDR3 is TGTGCCAGCAGTCCCGAGGGGGTCAGCACCGGGGAGCTGTTTTTT.